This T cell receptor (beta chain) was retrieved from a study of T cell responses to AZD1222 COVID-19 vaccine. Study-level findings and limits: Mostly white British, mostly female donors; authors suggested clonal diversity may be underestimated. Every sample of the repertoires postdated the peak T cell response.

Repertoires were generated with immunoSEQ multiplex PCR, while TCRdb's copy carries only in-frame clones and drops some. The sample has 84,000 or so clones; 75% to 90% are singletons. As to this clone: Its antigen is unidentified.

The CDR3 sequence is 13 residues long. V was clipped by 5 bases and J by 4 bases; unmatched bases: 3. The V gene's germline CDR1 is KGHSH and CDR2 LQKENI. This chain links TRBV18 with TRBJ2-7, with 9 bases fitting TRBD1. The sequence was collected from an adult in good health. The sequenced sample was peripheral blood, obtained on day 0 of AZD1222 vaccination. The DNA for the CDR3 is TGTGCCAGCTCATCTGACAGGGGGTACGAGCAGTACTTC. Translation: CASSSDRGYEQYF.